Sequencing of this T cell receptor (beta chain) was carried out in a study of blood T cell repertoires in COVID-19. Study-wide background: COVID-19 samples collected from the United States, Italy and Spain covered acute and convalescent phases. In each case, the material was cDNA or gDNA derived from T cells, B-cell-depleted T cells, or PBMCs.

The germline CDR1 and CDR2 sequences are SGHTA and FQGNSA. J lost 1 base, V lost 4 bases, and 3 bases had no gene match. CDR3 length equals 14 residues. TCRdb keeps only in-frame clones here, not all; method: immunoSEQ multiplex PCR. Of under 300,000 clones listed, around 86% were seen once; the top ten hold roughly 14%. The TCR was taken from a human donor in a cohort sampled during active COVID-19. The gene calls are TRBV7-2 and TRBJ2-5; 7 bases are a match to TRBD2. Sequencing was done on a sample of peripheral blood. Written as DNA, the CDR3 is TGTGCCAGCAGCTGGGGGGGTTCCCAAGAGACCCAGTACTTC. Amino acid sequence: CASSWGGSQETQYF. Drawing the rest from reference TRBV7-2 and TRBJ2-5, the complete variable domain is GAGVSQSPSNKVTEKGKDVELRCDPISGHTALYWYRQSLGQGLEFLIYFQGNSAPDKSGLPSDRFSAERTGGSVSTLTIQRTQQEDSAVYLCASSWGGSQETQYFGPGTRLLVL.